The T cell receptor (beta chain) under discussion was sequenced for a study of blood T cell repertoires in COVID-19 (dated by TCRdb to the early 2020s). Describing the broader study: The collaborator samples originated in the United States, Italy and Spain and spanned the acute and convalescent phases of COVID-19. The repertoires were released in a freely available public database intended as a resource for research on the immune response to SARS-CoV-2. The prospective study material was composed of cDNA or gDNA derived from T cells, B-cell-depleted T cells, or PBMCs. The samples were drawn from two sources: the first 160 participants of the ongoing ImmuneRACE study, and 1,000 to 1,500 subjects contributed by 6 global collaborators. A de-identified subject ID, COVID-19 status, age in years and sex were almost always included in the sample metadata. Where available, HLA class I and class II types were taken from metadata supplied by the sample provider and were not determined by assay-based typing. Deeply sampled blood TCRbeta repertoires from subjects exposed to, actively infected with, or recovered from COVID-19 were included in the dataset. Study-wide conclusions, independent of this receptor: Clinical and demographic metadata were provided uncurated, with the amount varying by source and participant.

A word on this clone: This receptor's antigen is unknown. No much larger clone is present one base from it, and per-base qualities are unavailable.

The immunoSEQ Assay, a bias-controlled multiplex PCR, was used to amplify TCRbeta CDR3 regions from genomic DNA. Processing in the source paper ran as follows. Within the assay, amplification of reference gene primers was used to estimate how many nucleated cells each sample contained. Sequence reads were collapsed and filtered to measure the absolute abundance of every unique TCRbeta CDR3 rearrangement. For each sample, productive Simpson clonality was calculated as the square root of Simpson's diversity index across productive rearrangements. TCRdb's version of the immuneACCESS table is confined to in-frame rearrangements and falls short of the full clone set. An unresolved V gene accounts for under half of the shortfall where checked; the remainder is of unknown origin. That table furnishes V, J and clone size, whereas the DNA furnished D and trimming. The sample table holds tens of thousands of clones, of which 70% to 90% were seen once. More than 15% of the sample rests with the top ten.

One collaborating source in Seattle enrolled patients during active infection and followed them longitudinally through the course of disease. Each collaborating institution followed its own protocols to collect whole blood in K2EDTA tubes. For TCRbeta analysis, collaborators shipped samples in one of three forms: frozen whole blood, isolated PBMCs, or DNA extracted from either of those sample types. Via the germline V gene (reference sequence), CDR1 is GTSNPN and CDR2 SVGIG. Inclusive of the bounding cysteine and phenylalanine, the CDR3 is 12 residues long. Only CDR3 DNA is held: 36 bases, read in frame from base 1. Between the V and J ends, shortened by 3 bases and 6 bases respectively, the junction contains 11 bases.

The sequence derives from a man aged 35 to 55 with COVID-19, enrolled during active disease. Sequenced: peripheral blood. The sequence is built from TRBV30 and TRBJ1-2; no D gene call is confident. Here is the DNA: TGTGCCTGGAGCCTTCAGGAGGATGGCTACACCTTC. Translated, this gives CAWSLQEDGYTF.